The 17 T cell receptor beta chains reported below all come from one sample, sequenced in a study of T cell responses to AZD1222 COVID-19 vaccine. The data were produced by immunoSEQ multiplex PCR, yet TCRdb's version contains in-frame clones alone and is incomplete. The data contain over 100,000 clones, just under 90% of them seen just once; the ten biggest clones take up roughly an eighth. Here the sequenced sample was peripheral blood, taken on day 0 of AZD1222 vaccination. These receptors came from an adult in good health.

This chain uses TRBV15 with TRBJ1-2; 9 nucleotides agree with TRBD1. Per the germline V gene, CDR1 is LNHNV and CDR2 is YYDKDF (reference sequence). The length of the CDR3 is 15 residues. Losses at the gene ends were 6 bases for V and 8 bases for J; bases not matched to a gene: 13. The CDR3: CATRDRGSWVKGYTF. The CDR3 DNA sequence: TGTGCCACCAGGGACAGGGGCTCCTGGGTGAAGGGCTACACCTTC. Supplemented by reference TRBV15 and TRBJ1-2, the full variable domain reads DAMVIQNPRYQVTQFGKPVTLSCSQTLNHNVMYWYQQKSSQAPKLLFHYYDKDFNNEADTPDNFQSRRPNTSFCFLDIRSPGLGDTAMYLCATRDRGSWVKGYTFGSGTRLTVV.

This clone appeared a few times. The sample has other DNA sequences that encode this CDR3 too. The genes are TRBV7-3 and TRBJ1-1; the D is unclear. Germline CDR1 is SGHTA and CDR2 is FQGTGA. Trimming left V 1 base short and J 0 bases short, with 9 bases between. This CDR3 comprises 15 residues. This chain's CDR3 is CASSLSPAMNTEAFF. Here the CDR3 DNA reads TGTGCCAGCAGCTTAAGCCCAGCCATGAACACTGAAGCTTTCTTT.

The genes are TRBV9 and TRBJ2-3, with 11 bases matching TRBD2. Looked up from germline, CDR1 is SGDLS and CDR2 is YYNGEE. The length of the CDR3 is 16 residues. The V and J ends lost 0 bases and 5 bases, in that order; junction bases with no gene match: 5. The CDR3 sequence is CASSVAGTSGGDTQYF. CDR3 bases: TGTGCCAGCAGCGTAGCTGGGACTAGCGGAGGAGATACGCAGTATTTT.

This chain links TRBV19 with TRBJ1-1; D might be TRBD1 (5 bases). CDR3 length equals 13 residues. Germline V gives CDR1 LNHDA, CDR2 SQIVND (reference sequence). V lost 3 bases and J lost 11, with 16 bases in between. Here the CDR3 reads CASSISQGGGAFF. The CDR3 DNA reads TGTGCCAGTAGTATCTCCCAGGGCGGAGGGGCTTTCTTT.

This clone has just one count. The chain combines TRBV4-1 with TRBJ1-2; 8 positions match TRBD1. Germline trimming cut 5 bases from V and 2 bases from J; bases unmatched to any gene: 7. The CDR3 has 15 amino acids. Germline CDR1 is MGHRA and CDR2 is YSYEKL. The CDR3 nucleotides are TGCGCCAGCAGCTTAACAGGGGGAGCGAACTATGGCTACACCTTC. This sequence encodes CASSLTGGANYGYTF.

This sequence joins TRBV20-1 and TRBJ1-2; 9 bases are shared with TRBD1. The CDR3 contains 16 residues. V shed 3 bases and J 4 bases; nucleotides not matched to a gene: 12. Germline CDR1 is DFQATT and CDR2 is SNEGSKA (reference sequence). The CDR3, as DNA: TGCAGTGCTAGTCCCTGGACAGGGGCGATGACCTATGGCTACACCTTC. As protein: CSASPWTGAMTYGYTF.

V is TRBV6-2 or TRBV6-3 and J is TRBJ1-1; D remains unclear. Trimming removed 2 bases at V and 7 bases at J, with 17 bases between. CDR1 MNHEY and CDR2 SVGEGT come from the germline V gene. There are 15 residues in the CDR3. The CDR3 reads CASSYGSVQRYEAFF. Here the CDR3 DNA reads TGTGCCAGCAGTTACGGATCCGTACAGCGATATGAAGCTTTCTTT.

The rearrangement uses TRBV30 and TRBJ1-1; D not certain. V lost 5 bases and J 4 bases, leaving 14 bases between the germline ends. CDR1 and CDR2 from the germline V gene are GTSNPN and SVGIG (reference sequence). The CDR3 runs 13 residues. DNA of the CDR3: TGTGCCTGGGAGAGGCGGGCCCTCACTGAAGCTTTCTTT. Translating it yields CAWERRALTEAFF.

This sequence joins TRBV7-2 and TRBJ1-1, with TRBD1 identical over 7 bases. This CDR3 is built from 14 residues. Germline loops: CDR1 SGHTA, CDR2 FQGNSA. V was clipped by 0 bases and J by 5 bases; unmatched bases: 3. CDR3 residues: CASSLARQGTEAFF. The CDR3 DNA is TGTGCCAGCAGCTTAGCCCGACAGGGAACTGAAGCTTTCTTT.

This clone counts as medium-sized. The chain couples TRBV27 to TRBJ2-7; 8 bases agree with TRBD2. Germline V gene lookup returns CDR1 MNHEY and CDR2 SMNVEV (reference sequence). V lost 4 bases, J lost 4 bases, and 3 bases stayed unmatched. The CDR3 length is 13 residues. CDR3 amino acids: CASSYGGEYEQYF. The DNA of the CDR3 is TGTGCCAGCAGTTACGGGGGGGAATACGAGCAGTACTTC.

The chain combines TRBV2 with TRBJ1-2, with 8 bases lining up with TRBD1. V was clipped by 5 bases and J by 5 bases; unmatched bases: 10. The CDR3 has 15 amino acids. Germline values: CDR1 SNHLY, CDR2 FYNNEI. CDR3 amino acids: CASSISRTGGYGYTF. CDR3 nucleotides: TGTGCCAGCAGTATATCCCGTACAGGGGGGTATGGCTACACCTTC.

V gene TRBV11-3 combines with J gene TRBJ2-7; the D call may be TRBD1 or TRBD2 (6 bases each). V shed 4 bases and J shed 5 bases, with 15 bases lying between them. The CDR3 extends over 14 amino acids. In germline, CDR1 is SGHNT, CDR2 YENEEA. Written as DNA, the CDR3 is TGTGCCAGCAGCTCACAGGGAGGTGACCACGAGCAGTACTTC. Translation gives CASSSQGGDHEQYF.

This clone was detected only once. The chain links TRBV3-1 (or the pseudogene TRBV3-2) to TRBJ1-5; D may be TRBD1 (6 bases). V was cut by 2 bases and J by 6 bases, with 14 bases left in between. The CDR3 sequence is 15 residues long. The germline gives CDR1 LGHDT, CDR2 YNNKEL (reference sequence). CDR3 in DNA: TGTGCCAGCAGCCAACGAACAGGGTTCAGTCAGCCCCAGCATTTT. Translating gives CASSQRTGFSQPQHF.

In this sample, this clone turned up a few times. V and J are TRBV9 and TRBJ2-3; D uncertain. From germline, CDR1 is SGDLS and CDR2 YYNGEE. V was trimmed by 5 bases and J by 0 bases, leaving 13 bases between them. CDR3 length equals 15 residues. The CDR3 DNA sequence: TGTGCCAGCAGTGATGGGTTCGCTAGCACAGATACGCAGTATTTT. Amino acids: CASSDGFASTDTQYF.

The V and J genes are TRBV28 and TRBJ2-3; the match to TRBD2 covers 7 bases. The CDR3 is 18 residues long. Trimming removed 8 bases from V and 0 bases from J; junction bases left unmatched: 17. CDR1 is MDHEN, CDR2 SYDVKM, per germline. CDR3 in amino acids: CASQLSLLAAVSTDTQYF. CDR3 in DNA: TGTGCCAGCCAGCTCTCCTTGCTAGCGGCTGTGAGCACAGATACGCAGTATTTT.

The chain recombines TRBV18 with TRBJ2-7; 12 bases match TRBD1. Germline CDR1 reads KGHSH; CDR2 reads LQKENI. CDR3 size: 14 residues. V shed 5 bases, J shed 9 bases, and the junction held 8 bases outside the gene matches. CDR3 residues: CASSESGTGGGQYF. CDR3 nucleotides: TGTGCCAGCTCAGAATCCGGGACAGGGGGCGGGCAGTACTTC.

The chain recombines TRBV28 with TRBJ2-1, with 8 bases aligning to TRBD1. The germline V gene has CDR1 MDHEN and CDR2 SYDVKM. This CDR3 comprises 18 residues. V dropped 4 bases and J dropped 8; count of bases not matched to a gene: 19. The CDR3 sequence: CASSSTRMGQGARHEQFF. The CDR3 DNA reads TGTGCCAGCAGTTCAACCAGAATGGGGCAGGGGGCGCGCCATGAGCAGTTCTTC.